This record covers a single T cell receptor (beta chain). This sample is part of a study of blood T cell repertoires in COVID-19. Study-wide background: Spain, Italy and the United States supplied samples that represented acute and convalescent COVID-19. Sources were T cells, B-cell-depleted T cells, or PBMCs; the material itself was cDNA or gDNA.

Study processing details: Amplification of reference gene primers was used by the study to estimate nucleated cell counts. The table came from immunoSEQ multiplex PCR; TCRdb's copy has only in-frame clones and leaves some out. The V and J calls and clone size were taken over from that table, and D and trimming were inferred from the DNA. The data show over 100,000 clones, about four fifths seen once. The TCR originated in an elderly woman with active or convalescent COVID-19. The sequenced material came from peripheral blood.

In DNA, the CDR3 is TGTGCCACCGGACAGCGCTCCTACAATGAGCAGTTCTTC. Its translation: CATGQRSYNEQFF. The chain couples TRBV3-1 (or the pseudogene TRBV3-2) to TRBJ2-1; TRBD1 is a possible D gene (6 bases). Trimming left V 10 bases short and J 0 bases short, with 10 bases between. Looked up from germline, CDR1 is LGHDT and CDR2 is YNNKEL (reference sequence). The CDR3 totals 13 residues.